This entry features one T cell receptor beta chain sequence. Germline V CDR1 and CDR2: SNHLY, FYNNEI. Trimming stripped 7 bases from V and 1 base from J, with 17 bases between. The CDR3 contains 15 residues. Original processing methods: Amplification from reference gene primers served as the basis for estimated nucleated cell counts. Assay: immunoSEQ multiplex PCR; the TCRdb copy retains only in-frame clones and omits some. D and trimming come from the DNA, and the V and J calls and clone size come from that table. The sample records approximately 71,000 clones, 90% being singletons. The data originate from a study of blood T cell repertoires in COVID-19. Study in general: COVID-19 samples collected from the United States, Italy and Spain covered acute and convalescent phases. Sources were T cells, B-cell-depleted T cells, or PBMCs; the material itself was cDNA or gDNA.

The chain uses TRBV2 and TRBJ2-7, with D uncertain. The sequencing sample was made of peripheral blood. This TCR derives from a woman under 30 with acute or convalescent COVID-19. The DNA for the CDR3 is TGTGCCAGCAAAAGAACGACATCGTGGTCCTACGAGCAGTACTTC. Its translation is CASKRTTSWSYEQYF.